The next 10 T cell receptor beta chains were all read from a single sample in a study of B cell selection in AIRE deficiency. CD4+CD127+ cells were sorted as the conventional CD4 T cells. The method was immunoSEQ multiplex PCR; TCRdb's version includes in-frame clones alone and lacks a portion of them. Here the sample spans under 30,000 clones, around 97% being singletons. Sequencing input: conventional CD4+ T cells sorted from PBMCs. Receptor source: a human donor with AIRE deficiency.

The V gene is TRBV5-5, the J gene TRBJ2-7, with D perhaps TRBD1 (6 bases). Trimming took off 4 bases at V and 0 bases at J, with 17 bases between the two ends. Germline V gene lookup returns CDR1 SGHKS and CDR2 YYEKEE (reference sequence). The CDR3 is 16 residues long. The DNA of the CDR3 is TGTGCCAGCAGCCAGACAGGCGAGGGGCCCTCCTACGAGCAGTACTTC. Translation gives CASSQTGEGPSYEQYF.

J is TRBJ2-7 and V is TRBV5-1; TRBD2 matches at 10 bases. Germline V gene data show CDR1 as SGHRS and CDR2 as YFSETQ. V shed 1 base, J shed 2 bases, and the junction held 3 bases outside the gene matches. This CDR3 is 15 amino acids long. The CDR3 DNA follows: TGCGCCAGCAGCTTGACAGCGGGAGGGCCCTACGAGCAGTACTTC. Protein product: CASSLTAGGPYEQYF.

This chain uses TRBV5-6 with TRBJ2-1; 10 positions match TRBD2. The V and J ends lost 6 bases and 7 bases, in that order; junction bases with no gene match: 4. The CDR3 is 13 residues long. The germline gives CDR1 SGHDT, CDR2 YYEEEE. The DNA for the CDR3 is TGTGCCAGCAAAGCGGGAGGGCGTAATGAGCAGTTCTTC. This codes for CASKAGGRNEQFF.

The V call is TRBV7-6, the J call TRBJ2-1, with 9 nucleotides matching TRBD1. Germline assignment: CDR1 SGHVS and CDR2 FNYEAQ. Losses at the gene ends were 0 bases for V and 5 bases for J; bases not matched to a gene: 2. The CDR3 extends over 15 amino acids. Written as DNA, the CDR3 is TGTGCCAGCAGCTTAGCGGGACAGGGCAACAATGAGCAGTTCTTC. This translates into CASSLAGQGNNEQFF.

The genes are TRBV20-1 and TRBJ2-5; D gene unclear. CDR1 is DFQATT and CDR2 is SNEGSKA in the germline V gene (reference sequence). The CDR3 sequence is 11 residues long. V was trimmed by 6 bases and J by 4 bases, leaving 9 bases between them. CDR3 nucleotides: TGCAGTGCACCCCTAGTAGAGACCCAGTACTTC. Translating gives CSAPLVETQYF.

This rearrangement joins TRBV5-1 to TRBJ2-1, with TRBD2 matching 7 bases. J lost 6 bases, V lost 4 bases, and 10 bases had no gene match. CDR3 size: 15 residues. Per germline, CDR1 SGHRS and CDR2 YFSETQ. CDR3: CASSPSSLAANEQFF. CDR3 nucleotides: TGCGCCAGCAGCCCGAGTTCGCTAGCGGCCAATGAGCAGTTCTTC. The full variable domain, its missing parts supplied by reference TRBV5-1 and TRBJ2-1, is KAGVTQTPRYLIKTRGQQVTLSCSPISGHRSVSWYQQTPGQGLQFLFEYFSETQRNKGNFPGRFSGRQFSNSRSEMNVSTLELGDSALYLCASSPSSLAANEQFFGPGTRLTVL.

This chain connects TRBV28 to TRBJ1-2; TRBD1 matches at 10 bases. The V segment lost 6 bases and the J segment 0 bases; nucleotides outside the gene matches: 10. CDR1 MDHEN and CDR2 SYDVKM come from the germline V gene. CDR3 length: 17 residues. The CDR3 reads CASRTGGGVQTNYGYTF. As DNA, the CDR3 is TGTGCCAGCAGGACAGGGGGCGGGGTCCAGACTAACTATGGCTACACCTTC.

V gene TRBV6-5 combines with J gene TRBJ1-2; no clear D. The V end was cut by 2 bases, the J end by 5 bases, with 12 bases between. Germline assignment: CDR1 MNHEY and CDR2 SVGAGI. The CDR3 is 14 amino acids. The CDR3 loop is CASSYARGAYGYTF. DNA of the CDR3: TGTGCCAGCAGTTACGCAAGAGGCGCTTATGGCTACACCTTC.

This chain joins TRBV4-3 and TRBJ1-2, with D unclear. Germline CDR1 reads LGHNA; CDR2 reads YSLEER. This CDR3 has 12 residues. Trimming took off 6 bases at V and 8 bases at J, with 13 bases between the two ends. This chain's CDR3 is CASSTGPRGYTF. The CDR3 nucleotides are TGCGCCAGCAGTACCGGGCCAAGAGGCTACACCTTC.

The V and J genes are TRBV5-1 and TRBJ2-2; 7 bases match TRBD1. Per the germline V gene, CDR1 is SGHRS and CDR2 is YFSETQ. This CDR3 comprises 14 residues. V lost 5 bases, J lost 4 bases, and 5 bases stayed unmatched. CDR3: CASSRDRATGELFF. CDR3 nucleotides: TGCGCCAGCAGTCGAGACAGGGCCACCGGGGAGCTGTTTTTT.